This T cell receptor beta chain was sequenced in a study of blood T cell repertoires in COVID-19. Assignment of participants to cohorts was predicated upon participant-reported clinical history. Sequenced by immunoSEQ multiplex PCR; TCRdb stores in-frame clones only, minus some. The sample yields 300,000 to 400,000 clones, around 86% seen once. V was shortened by 3 bases and J by 7 bases, with 7 bases between the two germline ends. The CDR3 is 12 amino acids. The germline CDR1 and CDR2 sequences are LNHDA and SQIVND (reference sequence). The rearrangement joins TRBV19 to TRBJ2-4; D gene unclear. Sequencing was done on a sample of PBMCs or T cells enriched from blood (not recorded which). The clonotype originates from a woman between 40 and 50 years old with acute COVID-19. The CDR3 DNA follows: TGTGCCAGTAGTATCCCCCAGAACATTCAGTACTTC. It yields the protein CASSIPQNIQYF.